A single sample is the source of the 2 T cell receptor beta chains below, sequenced in a study of long-term antiretroviral therapy in people with HIV (dated by TCRdb to 2021 to 2024). The immunoSEQ hsTCRB v3.0 assay was used at survey level resolution to sequence the TRB variable region. What TCRdb holds here is the immuneACCESS table cut down to in-frame rearrangements. Part of the clones is not present; checked against another copy, under half of the missing clones reflect an unresolved V gene, and the others are unexplained. In this sample the table shows more than 15,000 clones, 76% of which occur a single time. Less than 10% of the sample is in the top ten clones. Sequencing used unsorted PBMCs, obtained 0.5 years before starting antiretroviral therapy. Source of these receptors: a man younger than 30 with HIV.

The chain combines TRBV6-5 with TRBJ1-1; D may be TRBD1 (6 bases). Trimming removed 8 bases from V and 5 bases from J, with 21 bases in between. The CDR3 contains 15 residues. Per the germline V gene, CDR1 is MNHEY and CDR2 is SVGAGI. Here the CDR3 DNA reads TGTGCCAGCTCCACGTCGGCAGGGGCTGGGACTGAAGCTTTCTTT. Amino acids: CASSTSAGAGTEAFF.

This chain links TRBV2 with TRBJ1-5; D is uncertain. This CDR3 is 14 amino acids long. V was trimmed by 2 bases and J by 6 bases, leaving 11 bases between them. Germline CDR1 is SNHLY and CDR2 is FYNNEI. CDR3 in amino acids: CASSEPWTIQPQHF. CDR3 in DNA: TGTGCCAGCAGTGAACCCTGGACTATTCAGCCCCAGCATTTT. Complete variable domain (other parts from reference TRBV2 and TRBJ1-5): EPEVTQTPSHQVTQMGQEVILRCVPISNHLYFYWYRQILGQKVEFLVSFYNNEISEKSEIFDDQFSVERPDGSNFTLKIRSTKLEDSAMYFCASSEPWTIQPQHFGDGTRLSIL.